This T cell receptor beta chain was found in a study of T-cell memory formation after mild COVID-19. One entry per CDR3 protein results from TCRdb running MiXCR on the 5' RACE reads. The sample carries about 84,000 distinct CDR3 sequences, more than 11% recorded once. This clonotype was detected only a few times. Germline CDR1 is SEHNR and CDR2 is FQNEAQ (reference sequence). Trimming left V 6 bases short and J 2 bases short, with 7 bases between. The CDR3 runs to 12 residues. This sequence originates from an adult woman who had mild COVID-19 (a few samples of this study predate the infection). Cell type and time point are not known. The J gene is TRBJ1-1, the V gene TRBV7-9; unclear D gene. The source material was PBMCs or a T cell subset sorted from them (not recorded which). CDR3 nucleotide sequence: TGTGCCAGCAGGCCACCCAACACTGAAGCTTTCTTT. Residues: CASRPPNTEAFF.